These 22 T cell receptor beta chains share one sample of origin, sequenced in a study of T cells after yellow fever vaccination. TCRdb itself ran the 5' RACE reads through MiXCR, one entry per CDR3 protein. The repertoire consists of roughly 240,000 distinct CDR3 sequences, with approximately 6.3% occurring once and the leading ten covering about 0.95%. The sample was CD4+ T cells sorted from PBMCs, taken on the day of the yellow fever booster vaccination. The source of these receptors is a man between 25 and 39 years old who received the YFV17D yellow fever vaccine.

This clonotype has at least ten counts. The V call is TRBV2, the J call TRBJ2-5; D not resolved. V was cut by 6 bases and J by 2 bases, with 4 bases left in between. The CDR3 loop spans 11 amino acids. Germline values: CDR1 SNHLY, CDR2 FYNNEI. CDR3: CASRRQETQYF. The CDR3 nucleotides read TGTGCCAGCAGGCGACAAGAGACCCAGTACTTC.

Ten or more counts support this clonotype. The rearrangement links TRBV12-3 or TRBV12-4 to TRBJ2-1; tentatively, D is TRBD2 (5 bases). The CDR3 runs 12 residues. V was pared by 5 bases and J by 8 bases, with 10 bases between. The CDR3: CASSPRRYEQFF. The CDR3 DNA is TGTGCCAGCAGTCCCCGGAGGTATGAGCAGTTCTTC.

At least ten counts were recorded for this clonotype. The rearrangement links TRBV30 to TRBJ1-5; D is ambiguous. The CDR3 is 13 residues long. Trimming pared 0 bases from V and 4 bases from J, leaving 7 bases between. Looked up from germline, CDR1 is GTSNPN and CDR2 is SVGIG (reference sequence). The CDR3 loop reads CAWSVQPNQPQHF. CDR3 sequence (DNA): TGTGCCTGGAGTGTACAGCCGAATCAGCCCCAGCATTTT.

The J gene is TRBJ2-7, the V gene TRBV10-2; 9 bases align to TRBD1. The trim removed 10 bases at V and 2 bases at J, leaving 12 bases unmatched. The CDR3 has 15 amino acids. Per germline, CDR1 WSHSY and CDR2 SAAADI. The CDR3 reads CATNSAGTGPYEQYF. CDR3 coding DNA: TGCGCCACGAACTCGGCGGGGACAGGGCCCTACGAGCAGTACTTC.

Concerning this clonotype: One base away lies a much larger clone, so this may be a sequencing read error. CDR3 protein: CSPGTDHETQYF. The DNA of the CDR3 is TGCAGCCCAGGGACAGATCATGAGACCCAGTACTTC. V and J are TRBV29-1 and TRBJ2-5; 7 positions agree with TRBD1. The CDR3 runs 12 residues. CDR1 SQVTM and CDR2 ANQGSEA come from the germline V gene. J gave up 5 bases and V 8 bases, and 8 bases lay outside the gene matches.

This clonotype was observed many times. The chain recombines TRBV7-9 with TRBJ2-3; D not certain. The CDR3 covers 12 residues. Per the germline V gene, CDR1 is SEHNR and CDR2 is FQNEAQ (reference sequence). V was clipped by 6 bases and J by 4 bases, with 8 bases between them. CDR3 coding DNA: TGTGCCAGCAGTTCTACAGCAGATACGCAGTATTTT. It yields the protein CASSSTADTQYF.

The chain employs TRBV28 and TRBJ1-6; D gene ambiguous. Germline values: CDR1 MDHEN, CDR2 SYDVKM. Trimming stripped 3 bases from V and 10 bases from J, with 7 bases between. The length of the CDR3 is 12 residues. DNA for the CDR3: TGTGCCAGCAGTTTGCCCAGATCACCCCTCCACTTT. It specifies CASSLPRSPLHF.

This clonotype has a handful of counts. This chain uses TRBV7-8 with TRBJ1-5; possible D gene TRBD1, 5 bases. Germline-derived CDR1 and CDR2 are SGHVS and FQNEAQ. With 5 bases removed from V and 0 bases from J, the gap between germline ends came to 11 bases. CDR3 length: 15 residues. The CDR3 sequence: CASSGRGGSNQPQHF. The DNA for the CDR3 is TGTGCCAGCAGCGGCCGGGGGGGTAGCAATCAGCCCCAGCATTTT.

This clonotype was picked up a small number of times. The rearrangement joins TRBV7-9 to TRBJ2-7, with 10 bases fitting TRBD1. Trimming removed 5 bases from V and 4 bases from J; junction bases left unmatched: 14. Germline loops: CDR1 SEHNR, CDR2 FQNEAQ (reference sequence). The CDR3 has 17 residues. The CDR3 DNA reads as TGTGCCAGCAGCCCCTTCCCTCGACAGGGGGCATCATACGAGCAGTACTTC. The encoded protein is CASSPFPRQGASYEQYF.

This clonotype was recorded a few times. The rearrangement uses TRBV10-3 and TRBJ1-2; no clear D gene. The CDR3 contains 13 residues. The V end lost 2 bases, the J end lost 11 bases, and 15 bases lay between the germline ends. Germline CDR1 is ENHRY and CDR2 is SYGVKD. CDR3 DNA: TGTGCCATCAGTGAGAATTCTGGGAGGGAATACACCTTC. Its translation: CAISENSGREYTF.

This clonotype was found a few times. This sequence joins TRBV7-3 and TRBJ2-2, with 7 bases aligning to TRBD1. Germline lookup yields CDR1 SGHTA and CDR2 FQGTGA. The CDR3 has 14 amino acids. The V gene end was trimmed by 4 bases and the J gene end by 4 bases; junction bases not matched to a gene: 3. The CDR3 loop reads CASSSQGSTGELFF. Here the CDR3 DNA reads TGTGCCAGCAGCTCACAGGGGAGCACCGGGGAGCTGTTTTTT. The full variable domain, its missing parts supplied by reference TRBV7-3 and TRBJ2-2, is GAGVSQTPSNKVTEKGKYVELRCDPISGHTALYWYRQSLGQGPEFLIYFQGTGAADDSGLPNDRFFAVRPEGSVSTLKIQRTERGDSAVYLCASSSQGSTGELFFGEGSRLTVL.

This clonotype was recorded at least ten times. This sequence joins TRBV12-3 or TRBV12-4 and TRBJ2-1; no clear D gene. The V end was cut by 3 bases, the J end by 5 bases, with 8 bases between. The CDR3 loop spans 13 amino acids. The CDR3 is CASSFQIDNEQFF. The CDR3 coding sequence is TGTGCCAGCAGTTTCCAGATAGACAATGAGCAGTTCTTC.

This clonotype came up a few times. The CDR3 loop is CASGDRVNEQFF. The CDR3 DNA is TGTGCCAGCGGCGACAGGGTCAATGAGCAGTTCTTC. The genes are TRBV7-2 and TRBJ2-1; TRBD1 agrees at 7 bases. The CDR3 contains 12 residues. Losses at the gene ends were 8 bases for V and 6 bases for J; bases not matched to a gene: 4. Germline values: CDR1 SGHTA, CDR2 FQGNSA.

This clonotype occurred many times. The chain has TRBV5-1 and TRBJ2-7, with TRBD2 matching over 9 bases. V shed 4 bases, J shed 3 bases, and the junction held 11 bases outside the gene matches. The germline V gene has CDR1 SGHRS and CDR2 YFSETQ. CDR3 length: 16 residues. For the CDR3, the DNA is TGCGCCAGCAGCCAGACGGGGGGTAGCGGGAGCTACGAGCAGTACTTC. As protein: CASSQTGGSGSYEQYF.

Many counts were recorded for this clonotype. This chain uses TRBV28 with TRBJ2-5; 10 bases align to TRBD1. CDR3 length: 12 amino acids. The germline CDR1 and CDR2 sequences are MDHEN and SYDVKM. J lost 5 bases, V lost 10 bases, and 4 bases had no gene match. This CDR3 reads CATGTGVETQYF. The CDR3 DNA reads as TGTGCCACCGGGACAGGGGTGGAGACCCAGTACTTC.

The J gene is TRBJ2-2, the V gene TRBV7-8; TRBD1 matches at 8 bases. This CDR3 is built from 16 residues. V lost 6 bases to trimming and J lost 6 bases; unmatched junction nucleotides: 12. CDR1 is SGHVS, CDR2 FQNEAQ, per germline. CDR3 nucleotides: TGTGCCAGCAGATTTATCCAGGGGGCTGGGGCCGGGGAGCTGTTTTTT. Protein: CASRFIQGAGAGELFF.

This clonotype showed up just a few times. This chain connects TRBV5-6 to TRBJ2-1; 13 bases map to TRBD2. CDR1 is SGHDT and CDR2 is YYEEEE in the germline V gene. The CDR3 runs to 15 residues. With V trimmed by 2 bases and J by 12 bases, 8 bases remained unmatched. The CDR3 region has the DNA TGTGCCAGCAGCTTCTCCGGGACTAGCGGGAAGCGGCAGTTCTTC. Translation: CASSFSGTSGKRQFF.

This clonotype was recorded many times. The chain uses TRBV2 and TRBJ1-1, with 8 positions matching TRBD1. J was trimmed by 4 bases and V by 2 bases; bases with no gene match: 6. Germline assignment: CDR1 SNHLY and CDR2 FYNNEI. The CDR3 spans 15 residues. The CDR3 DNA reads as TGTGCCAGCAGTGAATCCGAGACAGGGGTCACTGAAGCTTTCTTT. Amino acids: CASSESETGVTEAFF.

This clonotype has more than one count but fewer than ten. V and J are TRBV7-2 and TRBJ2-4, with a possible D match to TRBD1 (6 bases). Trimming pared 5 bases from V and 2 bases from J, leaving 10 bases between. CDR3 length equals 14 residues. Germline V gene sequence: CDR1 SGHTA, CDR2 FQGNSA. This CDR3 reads CASSGRDTKNIQYF. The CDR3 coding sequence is TGTGCCAGCAGCGGCCGGGACACCAAAAACATTCAGTACTTC.

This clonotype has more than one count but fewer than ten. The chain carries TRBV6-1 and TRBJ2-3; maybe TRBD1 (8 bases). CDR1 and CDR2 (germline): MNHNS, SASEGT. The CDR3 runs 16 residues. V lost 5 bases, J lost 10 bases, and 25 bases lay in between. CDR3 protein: CASSPEGQVFGGPQYF. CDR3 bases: TGTGCCAGCAGTCCCGAGGGACAGGTATTCGGGGGGCCGCAGTATTTT.

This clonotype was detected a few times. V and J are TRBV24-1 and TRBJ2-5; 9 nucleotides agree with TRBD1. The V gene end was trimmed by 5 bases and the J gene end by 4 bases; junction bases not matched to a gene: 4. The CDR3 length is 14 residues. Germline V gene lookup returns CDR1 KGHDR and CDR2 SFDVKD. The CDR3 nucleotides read TGTGCCACCAGTGCCGGGACAGGGATAGAGACCCAGTACTTC. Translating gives CATSAGTGIETQYF.

The CDR3 sequence: CASRYQGQAISSGANVLTF. In DNA, the CDR3 is TGTGCCAGTAGATATCAGGGACAGGCGATATCCTCTGGGGCCAACGTCCTGACTTTC. This rearrangement joins TRBV19 to TRBJ2-6, with 8 bases identical to TRBD1. V shed 6 bases and J 0 bases; nucleotides not matched to a gene: 13. Germline V gene data show CDR1 as LNHDA and CDR2 as SQIVND (reference sequence). The CDR3 spans 19 residues.